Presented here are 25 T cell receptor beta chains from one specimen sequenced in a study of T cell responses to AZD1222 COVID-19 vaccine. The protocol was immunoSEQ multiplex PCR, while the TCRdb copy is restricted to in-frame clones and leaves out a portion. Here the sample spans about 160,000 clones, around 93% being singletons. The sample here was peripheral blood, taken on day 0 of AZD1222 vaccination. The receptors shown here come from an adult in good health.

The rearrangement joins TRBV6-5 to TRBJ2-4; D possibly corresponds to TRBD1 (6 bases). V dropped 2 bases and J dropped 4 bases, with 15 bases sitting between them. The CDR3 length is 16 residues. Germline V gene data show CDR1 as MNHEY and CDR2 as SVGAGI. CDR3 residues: CASSYPPWGHKNIQYF. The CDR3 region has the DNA TGTGCCAGCAGTTACCCTCCCTGGGGGCATAAAAACATTCAGTACTTC.

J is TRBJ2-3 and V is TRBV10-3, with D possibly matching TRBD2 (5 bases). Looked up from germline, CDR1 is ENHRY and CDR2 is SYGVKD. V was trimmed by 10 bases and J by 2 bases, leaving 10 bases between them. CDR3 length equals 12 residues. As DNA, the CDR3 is TGTGCCACCAGGACTGTCACAGATACGCAGTATTTT. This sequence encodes CATRTVTDTQYF.

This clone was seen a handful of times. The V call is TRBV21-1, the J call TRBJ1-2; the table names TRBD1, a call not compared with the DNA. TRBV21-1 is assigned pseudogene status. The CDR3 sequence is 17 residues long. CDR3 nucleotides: TGTGCCAGCAGTACAGGGAGAAAAGGGGCCTCTAACTATGGCTACACCTTC. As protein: CASSTGRKGASNYGYTF.

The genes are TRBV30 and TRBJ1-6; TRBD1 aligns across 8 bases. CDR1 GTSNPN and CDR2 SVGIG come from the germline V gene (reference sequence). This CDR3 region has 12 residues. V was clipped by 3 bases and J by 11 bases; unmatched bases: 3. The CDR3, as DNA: TGTGCCTGGAGACCAGGGGGCCCACCCCTCCACTTT. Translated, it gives CAWRPGGPPLHF.

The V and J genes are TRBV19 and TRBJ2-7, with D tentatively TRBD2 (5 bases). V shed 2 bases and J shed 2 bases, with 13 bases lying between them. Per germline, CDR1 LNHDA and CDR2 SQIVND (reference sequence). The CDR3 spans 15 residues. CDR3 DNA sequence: TGTGCCAGTAGTATATCCCGGGGTCCCACCTACGAGCAGTACTTC. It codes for CASSISRGPTYEQYF. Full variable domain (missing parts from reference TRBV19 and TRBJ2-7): DGGITQSPKYLFRKEGQNVTLSCEQNLNHDAMYWYRQDPGQGLRLIYYSQIVNDFQKGDIAEGYSVSREKKESFPLTVTSAQKNPTAFYLCASSISRGPTYEQYFGPGTRLTVT.

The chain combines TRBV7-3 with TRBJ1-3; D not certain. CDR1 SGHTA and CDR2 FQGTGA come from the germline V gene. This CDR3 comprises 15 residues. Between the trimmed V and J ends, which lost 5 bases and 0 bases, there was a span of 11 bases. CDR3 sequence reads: CASSPGPSSGNTIYF. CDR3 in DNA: TGTGCCAGCAGCCCTGGACCTAGCTCTGGAAACACCATATATTTT.

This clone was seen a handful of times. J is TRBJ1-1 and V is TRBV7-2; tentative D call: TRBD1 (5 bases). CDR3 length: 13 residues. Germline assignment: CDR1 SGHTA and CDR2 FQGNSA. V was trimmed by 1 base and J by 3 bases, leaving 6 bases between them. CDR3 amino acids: CASSLGGDTEAFF. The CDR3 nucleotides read TGTGCCAGCAGCTTAGGAGGGGACACTGAAGCTTTCTTT. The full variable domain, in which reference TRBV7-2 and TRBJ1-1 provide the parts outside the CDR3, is GAGVSQSPSNKVTEKGKDVELRCDPISGHTALYWYRQSLGQGLEFLIYFQGNSAPDKSGLPSDRFSAERTGGSVSTLTIQRTQQEDSAVYLCASSLGGDTEAFFGQGTRLTVV.

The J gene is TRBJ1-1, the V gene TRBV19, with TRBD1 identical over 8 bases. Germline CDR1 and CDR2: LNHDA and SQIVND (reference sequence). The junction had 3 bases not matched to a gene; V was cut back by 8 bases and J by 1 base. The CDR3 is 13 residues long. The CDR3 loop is CASCGQGNTEAFF. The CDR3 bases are TGTGCCAGTTGTGGACAGGGGAACACTGAAGCTTTCTTT.

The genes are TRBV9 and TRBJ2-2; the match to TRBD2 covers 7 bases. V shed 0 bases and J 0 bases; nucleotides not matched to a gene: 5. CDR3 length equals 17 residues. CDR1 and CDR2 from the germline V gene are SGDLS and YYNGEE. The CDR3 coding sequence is TGTGCCAGCAGCGTAGCCAAGCGGGGAACGAACACCGGGGAGCTGTTTTTT. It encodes CASSVAKRGTNTGELFF.

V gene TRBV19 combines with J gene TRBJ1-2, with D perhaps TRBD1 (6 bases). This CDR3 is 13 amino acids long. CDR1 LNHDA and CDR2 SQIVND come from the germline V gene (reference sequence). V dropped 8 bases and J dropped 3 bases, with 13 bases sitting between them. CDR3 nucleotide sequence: TGTGCCAGTCTAGGTGGACAGCACTATGGCTACACCTTC. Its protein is CASLGGQHYGYTF.

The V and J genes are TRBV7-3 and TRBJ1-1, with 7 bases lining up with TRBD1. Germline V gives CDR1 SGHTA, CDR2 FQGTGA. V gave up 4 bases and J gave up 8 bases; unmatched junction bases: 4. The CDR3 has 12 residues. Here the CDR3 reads CASSSRTGEAFF. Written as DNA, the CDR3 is TGTGCCAGCAGCTCTCGGACAGGCGAAGCTTTCTTT.

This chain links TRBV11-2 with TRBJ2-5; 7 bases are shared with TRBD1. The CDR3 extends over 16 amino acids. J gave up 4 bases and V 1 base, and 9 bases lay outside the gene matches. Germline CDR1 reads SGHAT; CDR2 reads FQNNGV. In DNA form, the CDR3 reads TGTGCCAGCAGCTTAGGGACAGGACAGACCATAGAGACCCAGTACTTC. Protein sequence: CASSLGTGQTIETQYF.

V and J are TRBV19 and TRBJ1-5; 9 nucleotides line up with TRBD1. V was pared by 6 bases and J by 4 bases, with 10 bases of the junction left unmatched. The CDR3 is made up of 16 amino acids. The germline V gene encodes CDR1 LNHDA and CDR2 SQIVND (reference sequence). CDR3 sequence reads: CASSRLQGALNQPQHF. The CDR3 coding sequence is TGTGCCAGTAGCAGATTACAGGGGGCGTTGAATCAGCCCCAGCATTTT. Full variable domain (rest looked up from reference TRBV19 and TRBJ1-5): DGGITQSPKYLFRKEGQNVTLSCEQNLNHDAMYWYRQDPGQGLRLIYYSQIVNDFQKGDIAEGYSVSREKKESFPLTVTSAQKNPTAFYLCASSRLQGALNQPQHFGDGTRLSIL.

CDR3 region: CASGSTSGYNEQFF. CDR3 sequence (DNA): TGTGCTAGTGGTTCAACTAGCGGATACAATGAGCAGTTCTTC. The chain has TRBV12-5 and TRBJ2-1; TRBD2 matches 8 bases. The length of the CDR3 is 14 residues. CDR1 is LGHNT and CDR2 is FRNRAP in the germline V gene. V lost 4 bases, J lost 4 bases, and 3 bases stayed unmatched.

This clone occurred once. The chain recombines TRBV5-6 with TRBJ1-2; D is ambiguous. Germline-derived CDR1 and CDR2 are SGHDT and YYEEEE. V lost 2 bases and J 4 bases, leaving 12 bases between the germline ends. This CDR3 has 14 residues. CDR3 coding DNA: TGTGCCAGCAGCTTTCTGCAGGCCACCTATGGCTACACCTTC. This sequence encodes CASSFLQATYGYTF.

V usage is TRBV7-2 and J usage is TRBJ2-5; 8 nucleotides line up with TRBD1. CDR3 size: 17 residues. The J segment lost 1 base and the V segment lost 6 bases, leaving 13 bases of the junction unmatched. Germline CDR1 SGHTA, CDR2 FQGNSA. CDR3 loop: CASSPHHPGTGQETQYF. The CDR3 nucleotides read TGTGCCAGCAGTCCCCACCACCCAGGGACAGGCCAAGAGACCCAGTACTTC.

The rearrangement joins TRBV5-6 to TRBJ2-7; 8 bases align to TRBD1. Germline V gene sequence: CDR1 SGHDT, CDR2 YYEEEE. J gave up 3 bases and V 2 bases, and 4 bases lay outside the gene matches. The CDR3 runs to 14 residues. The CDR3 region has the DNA TGTGCCAGCAGCTTAGGACAGGGTTTCTACGAGCAGTACTTC. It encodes CASSLGQGFYEQYF.

CDR3 in DNA: TGTGCCAGTATCAGAGCCGGGGAGCTGTTTTTT. Protein product: CASIRAGELFF. The chain employs TRBV19 and TRBJ2-2; D ambiguous. The CDR3 length is 11 residues. Trimming took off 7 bases at V and 6 bases at J, with 6 bases between the two ends. The germline V gene has CDR1 LNHDA and CDR2 SQIVND (reference sequence).

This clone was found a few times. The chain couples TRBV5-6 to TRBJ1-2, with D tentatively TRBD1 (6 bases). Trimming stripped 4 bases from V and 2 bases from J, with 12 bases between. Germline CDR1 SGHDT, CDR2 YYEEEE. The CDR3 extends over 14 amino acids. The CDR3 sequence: CASSPKGGNYGYTF. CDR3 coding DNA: TGTGCCAGCAGCCCCAAAGGGGGGAACTATGGCTACACCTTC.

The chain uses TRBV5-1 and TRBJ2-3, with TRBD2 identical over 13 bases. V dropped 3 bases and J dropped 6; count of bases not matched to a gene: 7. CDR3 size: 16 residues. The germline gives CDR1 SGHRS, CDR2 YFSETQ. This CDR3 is CASSSGLAGVKDTQYF. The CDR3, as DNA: TGCGCCAGCAGCTCTGGACTAGCGGGAGTTAAGGATACGCAGTATTTT.

As DNA, the CDR3 is TGTGCCTTCGAGAGGGGGAGCACTGAAGCTTTCTTT. This gives the protein CAFERGSTEAFF. The chain couples TRBV30 to TRBJ1-1, with a possible D match to TRBD1 (6 bases). The V and J ends lost 7 bases and 4 bases respectively, with 13 bases between them. Germline lookup yields CDR1 GTSNPN and CDR2 SVGIG (reference sequence). The CDR3 extends over 12 amino acids. The complete variable domain, with remaining parts taken from reference TRBV30 and TRBJ1-1, reads SQTIHQWPATLVQPVGSPLSLECTVEGTSNPNLYWYRQAAGRGLQLLFYSVGIGQISSEVPQNLSASRPQDRQFILSSKKLLLSDSGFYLCAFERGSTEAFFGQGTRLTVV.

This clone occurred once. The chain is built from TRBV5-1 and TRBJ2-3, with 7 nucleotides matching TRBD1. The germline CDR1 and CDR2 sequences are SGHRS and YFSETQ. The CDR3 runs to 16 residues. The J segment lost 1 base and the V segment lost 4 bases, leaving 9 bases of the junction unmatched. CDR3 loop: CASSAEGDRGTDTQYF. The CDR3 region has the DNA TGCGCCAGCAGCGCCGAGGGTGACAGGGGCACAGATACGCAGTATTTT.

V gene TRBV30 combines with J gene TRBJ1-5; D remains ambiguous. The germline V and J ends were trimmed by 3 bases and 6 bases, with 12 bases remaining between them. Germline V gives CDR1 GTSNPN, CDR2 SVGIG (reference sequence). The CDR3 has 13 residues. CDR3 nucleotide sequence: TGTGCCTGGAGGGGAGGTCGGGGTCAGCCCCAGCATTTT. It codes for CAWRGGRGQPQHF.

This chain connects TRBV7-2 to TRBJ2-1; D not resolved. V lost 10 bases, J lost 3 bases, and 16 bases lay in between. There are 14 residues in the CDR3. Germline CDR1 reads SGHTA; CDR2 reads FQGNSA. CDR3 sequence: CATQLTTDYNEQFF. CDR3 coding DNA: TGTGCCACTCAGCTTACGACGGACTACAATGAGCAGTTCTTC.

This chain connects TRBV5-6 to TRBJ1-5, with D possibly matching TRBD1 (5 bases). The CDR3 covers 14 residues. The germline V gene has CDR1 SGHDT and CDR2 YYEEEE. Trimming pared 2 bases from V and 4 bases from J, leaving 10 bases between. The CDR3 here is CASSLWGGNQPQHF. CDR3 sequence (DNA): TGTGCCAGCAGCTTATGGGGGGGAAATCAGCCCCAGCATTTT.